A single sample is the source of the 10 T cell receptor beta chains below, sequenced in a study of blood T cell repertoires in COVID-19. Repertoires were generated with immunoSEQ multiplex PCR, while TCRdb's copy carries only in-frame clones and drops some. The repertoire holds roughly 280,000 clones, with around nine tenths as singletons. Specimen: peripheral blood. The receptors were gathered from a man aged 25 to 40 with active or convalescent COVID-19.

J is TRBJ1-1 and V is TRBV10-3, with D tentatively TRBD1 (5 bases). With 1 base removed from V and 3 bases from J, the gap between germline ends came to 12 bases. Germline CDR1 and CDR2: ENHRY and SYGVKD. This CDR3 has 15 amino acids. The CDR3 DNA reads as TGTGCCATCAGTGAGTTCGGGGGGAAGGACACTGAAGCTTTCTTT. Translating gives CAISEFGGKDTEAFF.

The chain carries TRBV19 and TRBJ2-7; 8 nucleotides line up with TRBD2. V lost 5 bases and J lost 3; bases outside the gene matches: 9. Germline V gene data show CDR1 as LNHDA and CDR2 as SQIVND (reference sequence). The CDR3 extends over 15 amino acids. CDR3 loop: CASSPTGGAFYEQYF. For the CDR3, the DNA is TGTGCCAGTAGTCCAACGGGGGGGGCATTCTACGAGCAGTACTTC.

The rearrangement uses TRBV29-1 and TRBJ2-5; 9 bases are shared with TRBD1. The CDR3 is made up of 17 amino acids. V lost 6 bases to trimming and J lost 1 base; unmatched junction nucleotides: 15. Germline CDR1 is SQVTM and CDR2 is ANQGSEA. The CDR3 nucleotides are TGCAGCGTCGTGTTCGGGGGGACAGGGCACCTCCAAGAGACCCAGTACTTC. Translation gives CSVVFGGTGHLQETQYF.

This chain links TRBV18 with TRBJ1-2, with D possibly TRBD1 on 5 matching bases. The CDR3 spans 13 residues. Germline values: CDR1 KGHSH, CDR2 LQKENI. The germline V and J ends were trimmed by 2 bases and 7 bases, with 11 bases remaining between them. CDR3 amino acids: CASSPSQGGGYTF. DNA for the CDR3: TGTGCCAGCTCACCAAGCCAGGGTGGTGGCTACACCTTC.

This sequence joins TRBV15 and TRBJ1-4; D unclear. Germline assignment: CDR1 LNHNV and CDR2 YYDKDF (reference sequence). V lost 0 bases, J lost 14 bases, and 13 bases lay in between. This CDR3 region has 13 residues. This CDR3 is CATSRDEMVRLFF. The CDR3 DNA sequence: TGTGCCACCAGCAGAGATGAGATGGTGAGGCTGTTTTTT.

The CDR3 loop is CASSPIDRDNQPQHF. In DNA form, the CDR3 reads TGTGCCAGTAGTCCAATTGACAGGGACAATCAGCCCCAGCATTTT. This chain connects TRBV19 to TRBJ1-5, with 7 bases that match TRBD1. The germline V gene encodes CDR1 LNHDA and CDR2 SQIVND (reference sequence). This CDR3 region has 15 residues. J gave up 3 bases and V 5 bases, and 7 bases lay outside the gene matches.

The V and J genes are TRBV12-3 or TRBV12-4 and TRBJ1-4; weak D call: TRBD1 (6 bases). V lost 6 bases to trimming and J lost 12 bases, with 14 bases between them. The CDR3 is 12 residues long. CDR3 DNA sequence: TGTGCCAGCAGCGGGAGGGCAGGGGAACTGTTTTTT. This encodes CASSGRAGELFF.

The rearrangement joins TRBV5-6 to TRBJ2-5; 13 bases are shared with TRBD2. This CDR3 has 16 amino acids. Germline loops: CDR1 SGHDT, CDR2 YYEEEE. V gave up 3 bases and J gave up 5 bases; unmatched junction bases: 7. The CDR3 loop reads CASSWGLAGQRETQYF. In DNA form, the CDR3 reads TGTGCCAGCAGCTGGGGACTAGCGGGGCAAAGGGAGACCCAGTACTTC.

The gene calls are TRBV15 and TRBJ2-1; D unclear. The CDR3 is 15 residues long. Germline loops: CDR1 LNHNV, CDR2 YYDKDF (reference sequence). Deletions cut 1 base from V and 8 bases from J, with 15 bases between. CDR3 nucleotides: TGTGCCACCAGCAGAGGAGTGCCCCGTACCGATGAGCAGTTCTTC. Protein: CATSRGVPRTDEQFF.

The chain is built from TRBV9 and TRBJ2-5; D perhaps matches TRBD2 (6 bases). Germline V gene lookup returns CDR1 SGDLS and CDR2 YYNGEE. V gave up 0 bases and J gave up 4 bases, with 13 bases separating them. The CDR3 is 15 amino acids. CDR3 region: CASSVGVGSGETQYF. CDR3 coding DNA: TGTGCCAGCAGCGTAGGAGTAGGTAGCGGAGAGACCCAGTACTTC.